This T cell receptor beta chain was retrieved from a study of blood T cells in healthy people across ages. Study results and caveats: Samples with more naive T cells showed higher observed beta diversity. CMV infection status of these donors was not known.

Points on this clonotype: Its antigen is not known.

Then a second PCR, running about 6 to 11 cycles, was carried out with a sample-barcoded 5' primer and a J-beta primer mix. One entry per CDR3 protein, called by TCRdb with MiXCR from the 5' RACE reads. The data hold 730,000 or so distinct CDR3 sequences, with roughly 43% observed a single time. CDR3 size: 15 residues. With V trimmed by 8 bases and J by 5 bases, 12 bases remained unmatched. In germline, CDR1 is LGHNA, CDR2 YSLEER. The chain recombines TRBV4-3 with TRBJ2-1; 7 positions match TRBD2. The clonotype originates from a man older than 75 in good health. Sequenced material: blood. Here the CDR3 reads CASAYGAGANNEQFF. The CDR3 nucleotides read TGCGCCAGCGCCTACGGGGCGGGAGCTAACAATGAGCAGTTCTTC.